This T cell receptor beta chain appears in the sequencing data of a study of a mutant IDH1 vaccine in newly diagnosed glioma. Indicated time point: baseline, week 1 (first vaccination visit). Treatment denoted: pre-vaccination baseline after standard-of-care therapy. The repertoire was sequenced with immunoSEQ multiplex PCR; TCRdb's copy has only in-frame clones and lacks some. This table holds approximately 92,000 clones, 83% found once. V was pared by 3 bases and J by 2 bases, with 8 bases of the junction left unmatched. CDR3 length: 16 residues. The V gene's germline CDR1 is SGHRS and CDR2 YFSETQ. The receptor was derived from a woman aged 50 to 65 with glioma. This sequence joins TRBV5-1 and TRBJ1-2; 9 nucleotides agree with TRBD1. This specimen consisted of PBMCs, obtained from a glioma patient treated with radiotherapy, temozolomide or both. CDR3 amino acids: CASSWGQGTQNYGYTF. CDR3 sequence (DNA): TGCGCCAGCAGCTGGGGACAGGGTACCCAGAACTATGGCTACACCTTC.